These T cell receptor beta chains were read from a single sample in a study of molecular identifiers for immune sequencing clone quantification. A single record per CDR3 protein comes from TCRdb applying MiXCR to the PCR reads. This table holds about 320,000 distinct CDR3 sequences, about 23% found once. Sequencing was performed on naive CD8+ T cells from blood, with Jurkat cell RNA spiked in. The receptor source for this set is a human donor in good health. Some libraries in this study had Jurkat cell RNA spiked in. Each CDR3 is given with its conserved first and last residue. The D gene is left open where the match is weak. The size of a clone is reported for some rows only, either as once, few or many, or as a class for expanded clones.

many	TRBV7-2	TRBD1	TRBJ1-4	CASSSTGQGDEKLFF	TGTGCCAGCAGCTCCACGGGACAGGGGGATGAAAAACTGTTTTTT
NA	TRBV29-1	NA	TRBJ1-2	CSVGDTTNYGYTF	TGCAGCGTTGGGGACACGACTAACTATGGCTACACCTTC
NA	TRBV20-1	NA	TRBJ2-3	CSAIPGGPGSDTQYF	TGCAGTGCTATTCCCGGGGGGCCGGGCTCAGATACGCAGTATTTT
NA	TRBV25-1	NA	TRBJ2-5	CASGGTLEETQYF	TGTGCCAGCGGGGGGACTCTCGAAGAGACCCAGTACTTC
NA	TRBV28	NA	TRBJ1-5	CASSQQISNQPQHF	TGTGCCAGCAGTCAACAGATTAGCAATCAGCCCCAGCATTTT
few	TRBV6-1	NA	TRBJ1-1	CASSDRSSENTEAFF	TGTGCCAGCAGTGACAGGAGTTCTGAAAACACTGAAGCTTTCTTT
many	TRBV7-2	TRBD1	TRBJ2-7	CASSSMTGAYEQYF	TGTGCCAGCAGCTCCATGACAGGGGCCTACGAGCAGTACTTC
few	TRBV27	NA	TRBJ1-6	CASGGPGPPSGPLHF	TGTGCCAGCGGGGGACCGGGACCTCCCTCAGGGCCCCTCCACTTT
many	TRBV20-1	TRBD1	TRBJ1-5	CSAADRTMIQPQHF	TGCAGTGCTGCGGACAGGACAATGATTCAGCCCCAGCATTTT
once	TRBV4-1	NA	TRBJ1-5	CASSIGAGANQPQHF	TGCGCCAGCAGCATTGGGGCAGGGGCGAATCAGCCCCAGCATTTT
many	TRBV27	NA	TRBJ2-7	CASSPGTETYEQYF	TGTGCCAGCAGTCCGGGGACGGAAACCTACGAGCAGTACTTC
NA	TRBV6-5	NA	TRBJ1-5	CASRGHSNQPQHF	TGTGCCAGTCGGGGGCATAGCAATCAGCCCCAGCATTTT
NA	TRBV13	TRBD2	TRBJ2-3	CASSSSGGTHTDTQYF	TGTGCCAGCAGCTCTAGCGGGGGGACCCACACAGATACGCAGTATTTT
few	TRBV10-3	TRBD1	TRBJ2-7	CAISDQDRESYEQYF	TGTGCCATCAGTGACCAGGACAGGGAATCCTACGAGCAGTACTTC
few	TRBV6-2/TRBV6-3	NA	TRBJ1-1	CAGSEILGTEAFF	TGTGCCGGCAGTGAGATTCTGGGCACTGAAGCTTTCTTT
once	TRBV19	NA	TRBJ1-5	CASGWGMSNQPQHF	TGTGCCAGTGGGTGGGGAATGAGCAATCAGCCCCAGCATTTT
NA	TRBV7-9	NA	TRBJ2-3	CAYSGESTDTQYF	TGTGCCTATAGCGGAGAAAGCACAGATACGCAGTATTTT
many	TRBV6-5	NA	TRBJ2-4	CASSYSGGTGDIQYF	TGTGCCAGCAGTTACTCCGGCGGGACCGGTGACATTCAGTACTTC
few	TRBV6-1	NA	TRBJ2-7	CASNLGINEQYF	TGTGCCAGCAATTTAGGGATCAACGAGCAGTACTTC
few	TRBV6-2/TRBV6-3	NA	TRBJ1-5	CASSHGTGIQQPQHF	TGTGCCAGCAGTCACGGAACAGGGATTCAACAGCCCCAGCATTTT
NA	TRBV4-3	NA	TRBJ1-5	CASSQDRSGSNQPQHF	TGCGCCAGCAGCCAAGATCGCTCGGGGAGCAATCAGCCCCAGCATTTT
few	TRBV4-1	TRBD2	TRBJ2-1	CASSQVWSIAGGGNEQFF	TGCGCCAGCAGCCAAGTTTGGAGTATAGCGGGAGGGGGTAATGAGCAGTTCTTC
NA	TRBV27	NA	TRBJ2-6	CASSLKRVIGSGANVLTF	TGTGCCAGCAGTTTAAAAAGGGTTATAGGCTCTGGGGCCAACGTCCTGACTTTC
many	TRBV30	TRBD1	TRBJ1-4	CAGQGGSEKLFF	TGTGCCGGACAGGGTGGAAGTGAAAAACTGTTTTTT
few	TRBV23-1	NA	TRBJ1-5	CATKMGSFSWPQHF	TGCGCCACGAAAATGGGCAGCTTTTCATGGCCCCAGCATTTT
NA	TRBV30	NA	TRBJ2-7	CAWSPNLWGEQYF	TGTGCCTGGAGTCCTAATCTCTGGGGGGAGCAGTACTTC
few	TRBV18	NA	TRBJ2-5	CASSPPKSGVARETQYF	TGTGCCAGCTCACCACCGAAAAGTGGTGTTGCTCGAGAGACCCAGTACTTC
NA	TRBV19	TRBD2	TRBJ2-7	CASSLGLGTTYEQYF	TGTGCCAGTAGTTTGGGACTAGGGACGACCTACGAGCAGTACTTC
many	TRBV5-6	NA	TRBJ1-1	CASSFAAGETEAFF	TGTGCCAGCAGCTTTGCTGCAGGGGAAACTGAAGCTTTCTTT
many	TRBV9	NA	TRBJ1-1	CASSVGVQLNTEAFF	TGTGCCAGCAGCGTAGGTGTACAGCTGAACACTGAAGCTTTCTTT
few	TRBV14	NA	TRBJ2-3	CASSGTPEDTQYF	TGTGCCAGCAGCGGGACCCCAGAAGATACGCAGTATTTT
NA	TRBV7-9	TRBD2	TRBJ2-3	CASSLTPLGTSGTDTQYF	TGTGCCAGCAGCTTAACCCCTCTGGGGACTAGCGGCACAGATACGCAGTATTTT
many	TRBV6-5	TRBD1	TRBJ2-5	CASSYSALGQGNRETQYF	TGTGCCAGCAGTTACTCAGCACTGGGACAGGGGAATCGAGAGACCCAGTACTTC
NA	TRBV12-3/TRBV12-4	NA	TRBJ2-5	CASIGTETQYF	TGCGCCAGCATAGGGACGGAGACCCAGTACTTC
few	TRBV16	NA	TRBJ1-1	CASSQSGVEAFF	TGTGCCAGCAGCCAATCGGGAGTTGAAGCTTTCTTT
few	TRBV6-2/TRBV6-3	TRBD2	TRBJ2-2	CASSYTGGAGTGELFF	TGTGCCAGCAGTTATACGGGAGGAGCGGGGACCGGGGAGCTGTTTTTT
few	TRBV4-3	NA	TRBJ2-4	CASSQEWGEGSSENIQYF	TGCGCCAGCAGCCAAGAGTGGGGGGAAGGGTCTTCGGAAAACATTCAGTACTTC
many	TRBV6-5	TRBD2	TRBJ2-7	CASKKGLAGGYEQYF	TGTGCCAGCAAGAAGGGACTAGCGGGAGGATACGAGCAGTACTTC
many	TRBV5-1	NA	TRBJ1-1	CASSLTQGSEAFF	TGCGCCAGCAGCTTGACCCAGGGATCTGAAGCTTTCTTT
many	TRBV7-9	TRBD2	TRBJ2-3	CASSLSTSGRADTQYF	TGTGCCAGCAGCTTATCGACTAGCGGGAGAGCAGATACGCAGTATTTT
NA	TRBV7-9	NA	TRBJ2-1	CASIPQGYNEQFF	TGTGCCAGCATCCCTCAGGGTTACAATGAGCAGTTCTTC
NA	TRBV7-2	NA	TRBJ1-2	CASSPSLWVEGETGYTF	TGTGCCAGCAGCCCTAGCTTGTGGGTGGAAGGAGAGACTGGCTACACCTTC
NA	TRBV3-1	NA	TRBJ2-7	CASSPYSPIESSYEQYF	TGTGCCAGCAGCCCCTACTCTCCGATAGAAAGCTCCTACGAGCAGTACTTC
few	TRBV4-1	NA	TRBJ1-5	CASSQEGAGYDNQPQHF	TGCGCCAGCAGCCAAGAGGGGGCCGGATACGACAATCAGCCCCAGCATTTT
NA	TRBV27	NA	TRBJ2-7	CASSWSSAYEQYF	TGTGCCAGCAGTTGGAGTTCAGCCTACGAGCAGTACTTC
few	TRBV20-1	TRBD2	TRBJ2-5	CSARVRSGIGQETQYF	TGCAGTGCTAGAGTCCGAAGCGGGATAGGTCAAGAGACCCAGTACTTC
many	TRBV5-1	NA	TRBJ2-7	CASSRQGTTYEQYF	TGCGCCAGCAGCCGCCAGGGAACTACCTACGAGCAGTACTTC
many	TRBV2	NA	TRBJ2-3	CASSEILGNPTDTQYF	TGTGCCAGCAGTGAGATTCTCGGGAACCCGACAGATACGCAGTATTTT
many	TRBV29-1	TRBD2	TRBJ2-7	CSAGGGADYEQYF	TGCAGCGCAGGCGGGGGGGCAGACTACGAGCAGTACTTC
many	TRBV5-1	NA	TRBJ1-1	CASSGLDLEAAFF	TGCGCCAGCAGCGGGCTGGACCTCGAAGCTGCTTTCTTT
many	TRBV28	NA	TRBJ2-7	CASSFSLSYEQYF	TGTGCCAGCAGTTTTAGTCTCAGCTACGAGCAGTACTTC
few	TRBV4-1	TRBD1	TRBJ2-7	CASSQEDQGAVEQYF	TGCGCCAGCAGCCAAGAAGATCAGGGGGCTGTCGAGCAGTACTTC
few	TRBV7-9	TRBD1	TRBJ2-5	CASSSLSAGTGQETQYF	TGTGCCAGCAGCTCACTCTCAGCCGGGACAGGGCAAGAGACCCAGTACTTC
many	TRBV2	NA	TRBJ2-7	CASNVGGTAYEQYF	TGTGCCAGCAACGTCGGGGGTACGGCCTACGAGCAGTACTTC
many	TRBV7-8	TRBD1	TRBJ2-4	CASSPGTGGIAKNIQYF	TGTGCCAGCAGCCCCGGGACAGGGGGTATAGCCAAAAACATTCAGTACTTC